This T cell receptor (beta chain) was identified during a study of Ad26.COV2.S vaccination and SARS-CoV-2 variants. Study-level information: Once, or twice with 56 days between doses, Ad26.COV2.S was given intramuscularly.

The CDR3 runs 13 residues. With 5 bases removed from V and 6 bases from J, the gap between germline ends came to 10 bases. Germline CDR1 is LGHDT and CDR2 is YNNKEL (reference sequence). Treatment noted: roughly 19 received Ad26.COV2.S at low or high dose, single or two shots; about five received placebo; per-sample allocation not given. Day 63 after the first injection of vaccine or placebo was the sampling time. Here immunoSEQ multiplex PCR was the method, and the copy in TCRdb shows in-frame clones only, minus some. Among more than 300,000 clones, around 89% were seen once, and the ten largest hold roughly 5%.

This sequence originates from a person between 18 and 65 years old who received the Ad26.COV2.S COVID-19 vaccine or a placebo. The chain employs TRBV3-1 (or the pseudogene TRBV3-2) and TRBJ2-2; D unresolved. Here the sequenced sample was peripheral blood, taken in a trial of Ad26.COV2.S vaccine versus placebo. The CDR3 spells CASSSLGSGELFF. The CDR3 nucleotides are TGTGCCAGCAGCTCCCTAGGTTCCGGGGAGCTGTTTTTT.